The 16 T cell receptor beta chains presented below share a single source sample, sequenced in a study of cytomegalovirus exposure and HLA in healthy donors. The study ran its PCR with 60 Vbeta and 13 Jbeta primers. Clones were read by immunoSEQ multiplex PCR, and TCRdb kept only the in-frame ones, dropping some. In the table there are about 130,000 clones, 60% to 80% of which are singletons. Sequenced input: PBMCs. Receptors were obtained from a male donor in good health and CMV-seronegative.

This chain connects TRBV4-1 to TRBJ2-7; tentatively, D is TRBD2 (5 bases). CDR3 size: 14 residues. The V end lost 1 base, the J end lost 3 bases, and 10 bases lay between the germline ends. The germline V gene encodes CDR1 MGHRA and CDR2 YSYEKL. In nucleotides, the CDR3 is TGCGCCAGCAGCCAAGGAGAACGGGACTACGAGCAGTACTTC. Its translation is CASSQGERDYEQYF.

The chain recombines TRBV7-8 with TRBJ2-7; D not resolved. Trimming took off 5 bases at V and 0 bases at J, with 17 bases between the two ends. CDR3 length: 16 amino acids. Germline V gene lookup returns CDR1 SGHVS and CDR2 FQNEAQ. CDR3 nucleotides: TGTGCCAGCAGCGATAGCCGATTGGATTCCTCCTACGAGCAGTACTTC. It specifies CASSDSRLDSSYEQYF.

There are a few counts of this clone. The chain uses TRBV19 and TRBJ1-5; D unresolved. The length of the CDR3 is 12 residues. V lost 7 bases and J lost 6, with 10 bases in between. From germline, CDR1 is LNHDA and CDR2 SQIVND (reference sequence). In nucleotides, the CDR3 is TGTGCCAGTAATCCGCCCGGTCAGCCCCAGCATTTT. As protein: CASNPPGQPQHF.

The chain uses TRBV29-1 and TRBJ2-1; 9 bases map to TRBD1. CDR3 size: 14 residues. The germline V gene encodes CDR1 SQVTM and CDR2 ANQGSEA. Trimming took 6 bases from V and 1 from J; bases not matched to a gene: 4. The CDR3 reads CSVLGQGSYNEQFF. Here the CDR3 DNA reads TGCAGCGTCCTCGGACAGGGGTCCTACAATGAGCAGTTCTTC.

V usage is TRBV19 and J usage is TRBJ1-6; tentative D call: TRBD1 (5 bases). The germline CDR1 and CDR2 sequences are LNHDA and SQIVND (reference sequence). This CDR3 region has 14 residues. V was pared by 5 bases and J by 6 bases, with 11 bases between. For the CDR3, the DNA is TGTGCCAGTAGTGGCAGGGTGGGTAATTCACCCCTCCACTTT. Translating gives CASSGRVGNSPLHF.

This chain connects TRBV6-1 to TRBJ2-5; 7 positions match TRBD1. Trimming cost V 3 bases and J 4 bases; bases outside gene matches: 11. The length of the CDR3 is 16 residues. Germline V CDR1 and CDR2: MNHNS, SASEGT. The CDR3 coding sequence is TGTGCCAGCAGTGACCCCGACAGGGTTGGACTAGAGACCCAGTACTTC. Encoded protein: CASSDPDRVGLETQYF.

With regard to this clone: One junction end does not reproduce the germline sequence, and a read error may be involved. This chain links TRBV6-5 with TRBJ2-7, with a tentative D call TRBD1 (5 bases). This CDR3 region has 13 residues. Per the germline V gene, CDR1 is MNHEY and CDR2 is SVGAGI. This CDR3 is CASSYEITGTPFF. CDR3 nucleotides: TGTGCCAGCAGTTATGAGATCACAGGTACCCCCTTCTTC.

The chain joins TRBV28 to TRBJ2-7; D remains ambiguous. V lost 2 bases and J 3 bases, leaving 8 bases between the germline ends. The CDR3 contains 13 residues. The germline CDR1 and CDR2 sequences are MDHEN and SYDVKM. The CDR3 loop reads CASSLDNDYEQYF. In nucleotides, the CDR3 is TGTGCCAGCAGTTTAGACAACGACTACGAGCAGTACTTC. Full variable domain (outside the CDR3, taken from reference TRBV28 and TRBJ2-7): DVKVTQSSRYLVKRTGEKVFLECVQDMDHENMFWYRQDPGLGLRLIYFSYDVKMKEKGDIPEGYSVSREKKERFSLILESASTNQTSMYLCASSLDNDYEQYFGPGTRLTVT.

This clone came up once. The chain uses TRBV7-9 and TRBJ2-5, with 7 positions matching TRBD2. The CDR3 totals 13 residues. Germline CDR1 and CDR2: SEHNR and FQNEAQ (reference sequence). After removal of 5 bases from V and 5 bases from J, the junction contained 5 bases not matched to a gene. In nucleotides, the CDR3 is TGTGCCAGCAGCGCCGGGGGAGGGGAGACCCAGTACTTC. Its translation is CASSAGGGETQYF.

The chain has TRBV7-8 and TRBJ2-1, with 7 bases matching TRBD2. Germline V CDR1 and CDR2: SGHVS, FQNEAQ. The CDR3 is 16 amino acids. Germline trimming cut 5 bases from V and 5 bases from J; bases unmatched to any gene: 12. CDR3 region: CASSRDASRGDNEQFF. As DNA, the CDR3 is TGTGCCAGCAGCCGAGATGCTTCTCGGGGGGACAATGAGCAGTTCTTC.

Written as DNA, the CDR3 is TGTGCCAGCAGTGAAGACAGGGGCCAGCCCCAGCATTTT. Its translation is CASSEDRGQPQHF. The rearrangement uses TRBV6-1 and TRBJ1-5, with 7 bases lining up with TRBD1. CDR1 and CDR2 from the germline V gene are MNHNS and SASEGT. After removal of 1 base from V and 7 bases from J, the junction contained 1 base not matched to a gene. The CDR3 runs 13 residues.

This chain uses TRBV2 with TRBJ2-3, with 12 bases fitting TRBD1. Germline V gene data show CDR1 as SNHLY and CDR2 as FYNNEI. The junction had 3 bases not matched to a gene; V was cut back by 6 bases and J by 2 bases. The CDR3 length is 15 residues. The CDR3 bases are TGTGCCAGCAGAAGGGACAGGGGGCCCACAGATACGCAGTATTTT. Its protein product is CASRRDRGPTDTQYF.

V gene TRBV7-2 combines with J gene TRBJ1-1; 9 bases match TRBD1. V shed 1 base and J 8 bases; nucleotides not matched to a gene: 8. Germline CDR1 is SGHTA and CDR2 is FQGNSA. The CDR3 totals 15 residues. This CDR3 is CASSLVWTGVLEAFF. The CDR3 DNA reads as TGTGCCAGCAGCTTAGTTTGGACAGGGGTGTTGGAAGCTTTCTTT.

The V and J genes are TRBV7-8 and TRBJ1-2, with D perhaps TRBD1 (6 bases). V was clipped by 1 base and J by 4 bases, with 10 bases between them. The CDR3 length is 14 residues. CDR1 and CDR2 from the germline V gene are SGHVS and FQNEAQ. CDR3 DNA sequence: TGTGCCAGCAGCTTAGGACAGGCCGGCTATGGCTACACCTTC. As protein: CASSLGQAGYGYTF. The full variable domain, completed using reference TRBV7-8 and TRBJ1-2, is GAGVSQSPRYKVAKRGQDVALRCDPISGHVSLFWYQQALGQGPEFLTYFQNEAQLDKSGLPSDRFFAERPEGSVSTLKIQRTQQEDSAVYLCASSLGQAGYGYTFGSGTRLTVV.

The DNA for the CDR3 is TGTGCCAGCAGTCCGACGGGTGGTCCCCAGCAGCCCCAGCATTTT. Protein product: CASSPTGGPQQPQHF. The chain uses TRBV28 and TRBJ1-5; D gene ambiguous. V gave up 5 bases and J gave up 7 bases, with 18 bases separating them. This CDR3 contains 15 residues. Germline CDR1 is MDHEN and CDR2 is SYDVKM.

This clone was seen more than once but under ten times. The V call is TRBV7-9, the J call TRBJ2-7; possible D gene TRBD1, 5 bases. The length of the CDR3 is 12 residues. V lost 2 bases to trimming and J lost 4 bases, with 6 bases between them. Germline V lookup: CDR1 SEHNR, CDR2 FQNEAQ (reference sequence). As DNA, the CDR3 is TGTGCCAGCAGCTTACAGGGATACGAGCAGTACTTC. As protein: CASSLQGYEQYF.